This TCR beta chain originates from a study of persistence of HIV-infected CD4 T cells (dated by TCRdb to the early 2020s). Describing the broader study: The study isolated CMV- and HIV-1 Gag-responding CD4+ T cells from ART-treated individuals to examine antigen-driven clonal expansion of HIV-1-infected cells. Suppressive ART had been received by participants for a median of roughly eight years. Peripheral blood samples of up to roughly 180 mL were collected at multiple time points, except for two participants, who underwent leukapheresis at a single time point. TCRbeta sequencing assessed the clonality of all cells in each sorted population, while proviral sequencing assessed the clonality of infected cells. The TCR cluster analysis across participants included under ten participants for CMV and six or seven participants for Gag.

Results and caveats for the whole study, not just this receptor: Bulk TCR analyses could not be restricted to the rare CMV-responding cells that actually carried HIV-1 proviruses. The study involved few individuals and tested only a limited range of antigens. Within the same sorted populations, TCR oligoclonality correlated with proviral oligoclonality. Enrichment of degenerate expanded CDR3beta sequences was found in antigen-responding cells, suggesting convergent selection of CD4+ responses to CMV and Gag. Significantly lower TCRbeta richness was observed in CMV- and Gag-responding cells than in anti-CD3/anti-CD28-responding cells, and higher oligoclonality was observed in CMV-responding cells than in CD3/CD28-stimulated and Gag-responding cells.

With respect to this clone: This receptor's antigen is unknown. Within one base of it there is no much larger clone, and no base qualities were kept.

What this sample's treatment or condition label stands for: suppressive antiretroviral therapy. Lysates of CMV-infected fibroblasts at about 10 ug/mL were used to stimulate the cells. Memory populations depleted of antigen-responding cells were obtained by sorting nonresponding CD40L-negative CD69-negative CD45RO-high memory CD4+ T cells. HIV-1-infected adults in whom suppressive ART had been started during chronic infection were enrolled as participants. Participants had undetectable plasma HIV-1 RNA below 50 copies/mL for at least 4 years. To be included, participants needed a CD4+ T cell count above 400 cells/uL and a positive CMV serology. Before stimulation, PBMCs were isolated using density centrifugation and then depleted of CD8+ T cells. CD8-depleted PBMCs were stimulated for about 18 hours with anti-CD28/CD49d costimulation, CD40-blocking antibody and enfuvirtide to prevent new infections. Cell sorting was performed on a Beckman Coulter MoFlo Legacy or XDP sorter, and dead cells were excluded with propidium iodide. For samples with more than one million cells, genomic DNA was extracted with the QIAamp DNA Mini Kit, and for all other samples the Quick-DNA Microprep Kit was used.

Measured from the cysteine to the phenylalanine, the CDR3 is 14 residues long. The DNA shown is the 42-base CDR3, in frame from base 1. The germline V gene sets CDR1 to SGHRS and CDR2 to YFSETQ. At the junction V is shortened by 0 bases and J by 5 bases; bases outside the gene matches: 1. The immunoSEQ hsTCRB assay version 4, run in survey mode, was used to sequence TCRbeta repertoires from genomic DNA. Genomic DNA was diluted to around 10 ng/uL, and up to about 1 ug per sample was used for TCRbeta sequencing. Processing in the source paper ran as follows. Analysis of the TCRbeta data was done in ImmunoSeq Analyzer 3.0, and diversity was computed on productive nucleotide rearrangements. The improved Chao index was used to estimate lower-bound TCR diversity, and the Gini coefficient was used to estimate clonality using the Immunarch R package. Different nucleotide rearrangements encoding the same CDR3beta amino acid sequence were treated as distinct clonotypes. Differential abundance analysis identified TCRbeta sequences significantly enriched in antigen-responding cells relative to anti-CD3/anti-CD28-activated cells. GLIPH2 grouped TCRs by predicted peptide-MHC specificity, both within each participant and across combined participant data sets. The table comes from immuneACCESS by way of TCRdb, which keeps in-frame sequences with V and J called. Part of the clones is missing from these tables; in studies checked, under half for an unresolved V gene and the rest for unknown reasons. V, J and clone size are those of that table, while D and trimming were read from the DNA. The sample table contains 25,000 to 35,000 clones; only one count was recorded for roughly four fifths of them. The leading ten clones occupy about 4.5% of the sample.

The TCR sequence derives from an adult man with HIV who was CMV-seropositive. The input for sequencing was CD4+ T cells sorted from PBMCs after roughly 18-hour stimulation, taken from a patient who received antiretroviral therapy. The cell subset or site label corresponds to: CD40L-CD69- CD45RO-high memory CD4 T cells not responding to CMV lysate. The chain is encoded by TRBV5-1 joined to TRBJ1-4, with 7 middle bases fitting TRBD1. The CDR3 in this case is CASSLGQGNEKLFF. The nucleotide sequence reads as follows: TGCGCCAGCAGCTTGGGACAGGGAAATGAAAAACTGTTTTTT.